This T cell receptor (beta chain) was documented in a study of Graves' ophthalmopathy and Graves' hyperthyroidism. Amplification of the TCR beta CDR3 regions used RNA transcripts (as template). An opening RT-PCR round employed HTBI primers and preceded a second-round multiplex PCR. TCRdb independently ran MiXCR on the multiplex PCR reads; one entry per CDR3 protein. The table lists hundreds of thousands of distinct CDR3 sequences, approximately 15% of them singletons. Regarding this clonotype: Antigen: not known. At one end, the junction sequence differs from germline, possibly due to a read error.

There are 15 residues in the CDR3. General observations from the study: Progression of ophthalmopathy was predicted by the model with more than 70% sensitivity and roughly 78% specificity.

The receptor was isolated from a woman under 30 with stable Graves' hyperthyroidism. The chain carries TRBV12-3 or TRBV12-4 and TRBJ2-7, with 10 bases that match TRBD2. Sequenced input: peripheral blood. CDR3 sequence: CVSSTSGLASGEQYF. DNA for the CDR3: TGTGTCAGCAGTACCTCGGGACTAGCGTCGGGCGAGCAGTACTTC.